The sequence of this T cell receptor beta chain was determined in a study of cytomegalovirus exposure and HLA in healthy donors. Study-wide findings and caveats: A later analysis reportedly found fewer N-insertions in an Asian-associated ancestry cluster than the roughly 670-donor mean.

The CDR3 totals 12 residues. Germline values: CDR1 MDHEN, CDR2 SYDVKM. V lost 4 bases and J lost 2, with 4 bases in between. PCR involved 60 Vbeta and 13 Jbeta primers. Method: immunoSEQ multiplex PCR; TCRdb's copy keeps in-frame clones and lacks some. The data contain about 110,000 clones, 13% to 15% of them singletons. This clone occurred a few times. Antigen: not known. This chain joins TRBV28 and TRBJ2-3; D gene uncertain. The source is a female donor in good health and CMV-seronegative. Sequenced: PBMCs. CDR3 sequence (DNA): TGTGCCAGCAGTTCCTACACAGATACGCAGTATTTT. It translates to CASSSYTDTQYF. The variable domain in full, with the rest retrieved from reference TRBV28 and TRBJ2-3, is DVKVTQSSRYLVKRTGEKVFLECVQDMDHENMFWYRQDPGLGLRLIYFSYDVKMKEKGDIPEGYSVSREKKERFSLILESASTNQTSMYLCASSSYTDTQYFGPGTRLTVL.